This T cell receptor (beta chain) was profiled in a study of shared clonotypes between healthy human individuals. CD45RO-negative, CCR7-selected cells formed the naive CD8 fraction, which excluded terminally differentiated effector memory CD45RA+ cells. This CDR3 comprises 16 residues. CDR1 MNHEY and CDR2 SVGAGI come from the germline V gene. Trimming removed 0 bases from V and 0 bases from J, with 12 bases in between. Sequenced by immunoSEQ multiplex PCR; TCRdb stores in-frame clones only, minus some. Altogether millions of clones are present, about 92% being singletons, with the ten largest covering about 1.8%.

Sequenced input: naive CD8+ T cells from PBMCs. V and J are TRBV6-5 and TRBJ2-7, with a weak D call TRBD2 (6 bases). This clonotype was sampled from a young man in good health. Some clones in this sample may be carry-over from other donors' samples. CDR3 coding DNA: TGTGCCAGCAGTTACTCTAGCGGAAGTATCTCCTACGAGCAGTACTTC. Its translation is CASSYSSGSISYEQYF.